What follows are 17 T cell receptor beta chains derived from one specimen sequenced in a study of breast tumors, draining lymph nodes, adjacent tissues. Breast cancer patients provided tissue from their axillary draining lymph nodes. TCRdb re-called the multiplex PCR reads with MiXCR, one entry per CDR3 protein. This table holds about 200,000 distinct CDR3 sequences, under 35% found once. The source material was axillary lymph node tissue. The receptors were gathered from a female donor with breast cancer. Some clones in this sample may be carry-over from other donors' samples.

The V and J genes are TRBV15 and TRBJ2-1, with D possibly matching TRBD2 (7 bases). The CDR3 loop spans 17 amino acids. CDR1 and CDR2 from the germline V gene are LNHNV and YYDKDF (reference sequence). The V and J ends lost 1 base and 7 bases respectively, with 20 bases between them. This CDR3 reads CATSRGWEGGFGNEQFF. The CDR3 DNA reads TGTGCCACCAGCAGAGGGTGGGAGGGGGGTTTCGGGAATGAGCAGTTCTTC.

This clonotype has at least ten counts. The CDR3 loop reads CASSIARQVYGYTF. The CDR3 nucleotides read TGTGCCAGCAGTATCGCTAGACAGGTCTATGGCTACACCTTC. This sequence joins TRBV6-5 and TRBJ1-2; TRBD1 might be the D (6 bases). Germline V gene sequence: CDR1 MNHEY, CDR2 SVGAGI. The V end lost 5 bases, the J end lost 4 bases, and 14 bases lay between the germline ends. The CDR3 has 14 amino acids.

This clonotype was counted many times. The chain carries TRBV20-1 and TRBJ2-5; 10 nucleotides agree with TRBD1. This CDR3 is built from 16 residues. J lost 5 bases, V lost 3 bases, and 12 bases had no gene match. Germline CDR1 and CDR2: DFQATT and SNEGSKA (reference sequence). CDR3 in amino acids: CSAREFRQGARETQYF. CDR3 nucleotide sequence: TGCAGTGCTAGGGAATTTCGACAGGGGGCGCGGGAGACCCAGTACTTC.

This clonotype was counted many times. The chain uses TRBV20-1 and TRBJ2-7; 10 nucleotides line up with TRBD2. The CDR3 runs to 14 residues. Germline V gene lookup returns CDR1 DFQATT and CDR2 SNEGSKA (reference sequence). With 0 bases clipped from V and 8 bases from J, the junction kept 7 bases outside the gene matches. The CDR3 nucleotides read TGCAGTGCTAGAGATCTTTGGACTAGCGGAAAGCAGTACTTC. Translating it yields CSARDLWTSGKQYF.

This clonotype was found many times. The chain uses TRBV20-1 and TRBJ2-5; 12 nucleotides line up with TRBD1. J lost 5 bases, V lost 4 bases, and 8 bases had no gene match. CDR3 length: 15 amino acids. Looked up from germline, CDR1 is DFQATT and CDR2 is SNEGSKA (reference sequence). The CDR3 here is CSAIPGQGAWETQYF. As DNA, the CDR3 is TGCAGTGCTATCCCGGGACAGGGGGCTTGGGAGACCCAGTACTTC.

This clonotype was seen repeatedly, ten times or more. The junction does not match germline at one end; this may be a read error. The V and J genes are TRBV7-7 and TRBJ2-2; D not certain. CDR1 is SSHAT and CDR2 is FNYEAQ in the germline V gene (reference sequence). This CDR3 is built from 13 residues. CDR3 in DNA: TGTGCTAGCAGCCAGACAAGAAACGGGGAGCTGTTTTTT. Encoded protein: CASSQTRNGELFF.

The rearrangement joins TRBV20-1 to TRBJ2-6; 7 bases map to TRBD2. This CDR3 is built from 17 residues. V lost 5 bases and J lost 0; bases outside the gene matches: 10. Germline loops: CDR1 DFQATT, CDR2 SNEGSKA (reference sequence). The CDR3 region is CSAGTSEPHSGANVLTF. Here the CDR3 DNA reads TGCAGTGCTGGTACTAGCGAACCCCACTCTGGGGCCAACGTCCTGACTTTC.

This sequence joins TRBV7-2 and TRBJ2-1; 8 bases fit TRBD2. The CDR3 totals 17 residues. Germline V CDR1 and CDR2: SGHTA, FQGNSA. V gave up 4 bases and J gave up 6 bases; unmatched junction bases: 14. DNA for the CDR3: TGTGCCAGCAGCTACCCACCCGGGGCGGGAGGAAGCAATGAGCAGTTCTTC. This gives the protein CASSYPPGAGGSNEQFF.

The rearrangement uses TRBV2 and TRBJ2-1; TRBD2 matches at 11 bases. V was clipped by 6 bases and J by 7 bases; unmatched bases: 11. This CDR3 contains 16 residues. CDR1 and CDR2 from the germline V gene are SNHLY and FYNNEI. CDR3 residues: CASSFLAGGLGNEQFF. In DNA form, the CDR3 reads TGTGCCAGCAGCTTTCTAGCGGGGGGCCTAGGTAATGAGCAGTTCTTC. Together with reference TRBV2 and TRBJ2-1, the CDR3 gives the full variable domain: EPEVTQTPSHQVTQMGQEVILRCVPISNHLYFYWYRQILGQKVEFLVSFYNNEISEKSEIFDDQFSVERPDGSNFTLKIRSTKLEDSAMYFCASSFLAGGLGNEQFFGPGTRLTVL.

The chain employs TRBV2 and TRBJ2-7, with TRBD2 identical over 8 bases. This CDR3 has 17 residues. CDR1 is SNHLY, CDR2 FYNNEI, per germline. The V segment lost 2 bases and the J segment 2 bases; nucleotides outside the gene matches: 11. The CDR3 sequence: CASSERASGYSTYEQYF. In DNA, the CDR3 is TGTGCCAGCAGTGAAAGGGCTAGCGGGTACAGTACCTACGAGCAGTACTTC.

This clonotype was seen at least ten times. The V call is TRBV2, the J call TRBJ2-1; D gene uncertain. Per germline, CDR1 SNHLY and CDR2 FYNNEI. V lost 3 bases, J lost 6 bases, and 9 bases lay in between. The CDR3 runs 13 residues. The CDR3 loop reads CASSDPDFNEQFF. DNA for the CDR3: TGTGCCAGCAGTGATCCGGATTTCAATGAGCAGTTCTTC.

The chain carries TRBV20-1 and TRBJ2-1; a weak D match, TRBD2 (5 bases). CDR1 and CDR2 (germline): DFQATT, SNEGSKA (reference sequence). V was cut by 5 bases and J by 7 bases, with 12 bases left in between. CDR3 length: 12 residues. Written as DNA, the CDR3 is TGCAGTGCTGTGGGAGACTTTAATGAGCAGTTCTTC. Its protein is CSAVGDFNEQFF.

This clonotype was counted many times. This chain joins TRBV19 and TRBJ2-7; 8 bases agree with TRBD2. The CDR3 covers 20 residues. J gave up 4 bases and V 5 bases, and 25 bases lay outside the gene matches. Germline V gene data show CDR1 as LNHDA and CDR2 as SQIVND (reference sequence). CDR3 coding DNA: TGTGCCAGTAGTGCCCACCGGGACGGTCGGGGAGCGGGAGTGCTGTACGAGCAGTACTTC. This translates into CASSAHRDGRGAGVLYEQYF.

The genes are TRBV20-1 and TRBJ2-5, with 8 bases that match TRBD2. Losses at the gene ends were 3 bases for V and 6 bases for J; bases not matched to a gene: 3. Germline lookup yields CDR1 DFQATT and CDR2 SNEGSKA (reference sequence). CDR3 size: 12 residues. CDR3 amino acids: CSASGGAKTQYF. DNA for the CDR3: TGCAGTGCTAGCGGGGGGGCGAAGACCCAGTACTTC.

This clonotype has a handful of counts. Relative to the germline gene, one junction end is altered; a read error may explain this. This chain uses TRBV7-9 with TRBJ1-2, with 7 nucleotides matching TRBD1. This CDR3 is built from 15 residues. Germline V gene lookup returns CDR1 SEHNR and CDR2 FQNEAQ (reference sequence). The CDR3: CASSSRTGYDYGYPF. Here the CDR3 DNA reads TGTGCCAGCAGCTCAAGGACAGGATATGACTATGGCTACCCCTTC.

This clonotype has ten or more counts. The V call is TRBV6-1, the J call TRBJ2-7, with D perhaps being TRBD1 or TRBD2 (5 bases each). The CDR3 is made up of 15 amino acids. The V gene's germline CDR1 is MNHNS and CDR2 SASEGT. Trimming took 6 bases from V and 0 from J, leaving 15 bases between them. The CDR3 nucleotides read TGTGCCAGCAGCCGGGACGTCAGGAGCTCCTACGAGCAGTACTTC. It is translated as CASSRDVRSSYEQYF.

The chain employs TRBV7-2 and TRBJ2-3; 7 bases agree with TRBD2. In germline, CDR1 is SGHTA, CDR2 FQGNSA. The CDR3 totals 15 residues. V lost 3 bases, J lost 4 bases, and 7 bases stayed unmatched. CDR3 in amino acids: CASSLGIAGADTQYF. As DNA, the CDR3 is TGTGCCAGCAGCTTGGGGATAGCGGGCGCAGATACGCAGTATTTT.